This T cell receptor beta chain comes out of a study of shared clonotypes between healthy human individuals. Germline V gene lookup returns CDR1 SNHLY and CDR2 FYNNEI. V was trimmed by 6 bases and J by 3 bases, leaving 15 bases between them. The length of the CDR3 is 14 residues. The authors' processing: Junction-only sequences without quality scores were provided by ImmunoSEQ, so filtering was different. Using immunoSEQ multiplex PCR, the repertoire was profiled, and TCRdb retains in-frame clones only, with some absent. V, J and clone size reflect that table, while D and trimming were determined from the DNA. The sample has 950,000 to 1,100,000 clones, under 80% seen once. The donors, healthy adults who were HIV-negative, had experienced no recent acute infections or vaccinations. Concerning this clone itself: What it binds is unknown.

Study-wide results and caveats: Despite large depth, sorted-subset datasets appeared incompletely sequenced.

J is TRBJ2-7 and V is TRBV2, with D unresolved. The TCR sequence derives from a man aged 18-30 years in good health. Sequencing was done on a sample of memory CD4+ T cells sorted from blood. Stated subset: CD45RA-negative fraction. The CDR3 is CASSFQGMGYEQYF. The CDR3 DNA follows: TGTGCCAGCAGCTTCCAAGGGATGGGCTACGAGCAGTACTTC.